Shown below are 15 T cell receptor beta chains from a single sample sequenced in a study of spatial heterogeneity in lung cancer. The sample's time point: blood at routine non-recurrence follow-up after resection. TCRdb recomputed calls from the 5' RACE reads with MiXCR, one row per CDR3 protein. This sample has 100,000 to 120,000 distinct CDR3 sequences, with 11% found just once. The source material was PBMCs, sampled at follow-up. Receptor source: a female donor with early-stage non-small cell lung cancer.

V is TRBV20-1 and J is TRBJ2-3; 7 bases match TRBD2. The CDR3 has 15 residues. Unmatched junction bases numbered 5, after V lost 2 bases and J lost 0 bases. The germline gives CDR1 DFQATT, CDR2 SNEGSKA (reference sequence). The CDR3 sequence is CSARRRELSTDTQYF. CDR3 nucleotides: TGCAGTGCTAGACGGCGGGAGCTTAGCACAGATACGCAGTATTTT.

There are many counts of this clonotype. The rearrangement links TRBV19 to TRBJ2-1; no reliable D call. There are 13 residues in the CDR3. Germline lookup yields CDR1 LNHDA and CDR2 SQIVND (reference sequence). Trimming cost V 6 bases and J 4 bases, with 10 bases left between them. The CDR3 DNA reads TGTGCCAGTAGCAAATTTTTATACAATGAGCAGTTCTTC. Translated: CASSKFLYNEQFF.

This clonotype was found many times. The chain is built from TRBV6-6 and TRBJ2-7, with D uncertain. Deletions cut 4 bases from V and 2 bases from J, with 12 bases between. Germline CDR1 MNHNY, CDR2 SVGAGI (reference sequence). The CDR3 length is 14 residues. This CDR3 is CASSSPPETYEQYF. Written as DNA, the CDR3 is TGTGCCAGCAGTTCCCCCCCCGAGACCTACGAGCAGTACTTC.

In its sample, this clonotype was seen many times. The CDR3 coding sequence is TGCGCCAGCAGCCTCCACCAAGAGACCCAGTACTTC. The encoded protein is CASSLHQETQYF. The rearrangement links TRBV5-1 to TRBJ2-5; D is unclear. Germline V gene sequence: CDR1 SGHRS, CDR2 YFSETQ. The germline V and J ends were trimmed by 4 bases and 0 bases, with 4 bases remaining between them. The CDR3 is 12 amino acids.

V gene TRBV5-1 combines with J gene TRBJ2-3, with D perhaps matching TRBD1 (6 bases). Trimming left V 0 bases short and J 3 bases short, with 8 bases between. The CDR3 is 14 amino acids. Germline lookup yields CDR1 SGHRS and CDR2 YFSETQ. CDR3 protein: CASSLGTATDTQYF. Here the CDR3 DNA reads TGCGCCAGCAGCTTGGGGACAGCGACAGATACGCAGTATTTT.

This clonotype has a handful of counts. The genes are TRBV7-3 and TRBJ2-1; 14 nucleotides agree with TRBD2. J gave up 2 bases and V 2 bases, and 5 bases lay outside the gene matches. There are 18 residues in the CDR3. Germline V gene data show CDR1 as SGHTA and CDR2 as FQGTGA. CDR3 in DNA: TGTGCCAGCAGCTTAGGTCCGACTAGCGGGAGGGCCTACAATGAGCAGTTCTTC. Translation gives CASSLGPTSGRAYNEQFF.

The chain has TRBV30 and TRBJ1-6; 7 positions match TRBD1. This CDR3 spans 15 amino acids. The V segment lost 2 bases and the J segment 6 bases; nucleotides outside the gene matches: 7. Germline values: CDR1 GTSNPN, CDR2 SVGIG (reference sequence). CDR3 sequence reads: CAWSRTGLGNSPLHF. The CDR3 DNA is TGTGCCTGGAGTAGGACAGGTCTTGGTAATTCACCCCTCCACTTT.

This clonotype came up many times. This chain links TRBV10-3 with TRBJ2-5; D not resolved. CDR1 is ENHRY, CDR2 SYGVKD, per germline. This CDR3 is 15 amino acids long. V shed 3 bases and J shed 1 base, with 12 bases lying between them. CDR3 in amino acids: CAISDPRQPQETQYF. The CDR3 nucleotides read TGTGCCATCAGTGATCCCAGACAACCCCAAGAGACCCAGTACTTC.

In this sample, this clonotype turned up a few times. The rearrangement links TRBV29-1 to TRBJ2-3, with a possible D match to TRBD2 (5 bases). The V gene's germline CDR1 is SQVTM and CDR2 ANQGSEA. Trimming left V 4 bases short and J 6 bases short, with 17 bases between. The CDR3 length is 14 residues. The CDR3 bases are TGCAGCGTTGGGCGGGTGTTAGCGAAGGATACGCAGTATTTT. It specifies CSVGRVLAKDTQYF.

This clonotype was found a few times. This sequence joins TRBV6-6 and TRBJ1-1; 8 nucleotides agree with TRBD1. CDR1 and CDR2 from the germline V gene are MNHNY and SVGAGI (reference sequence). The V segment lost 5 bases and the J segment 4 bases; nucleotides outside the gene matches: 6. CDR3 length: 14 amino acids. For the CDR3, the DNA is TGTGCCAGCAGTCCGAACAGGGGGGGCACTGAAGCTTTCTTT. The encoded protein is CASSPNRGGTEAFF.

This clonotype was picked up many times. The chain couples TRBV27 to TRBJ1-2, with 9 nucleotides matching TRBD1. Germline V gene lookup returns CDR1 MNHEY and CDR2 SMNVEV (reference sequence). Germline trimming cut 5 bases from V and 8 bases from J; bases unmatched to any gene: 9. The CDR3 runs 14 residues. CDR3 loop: CASSPSGTGFGYTF. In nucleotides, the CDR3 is TGTGCCAGCAGTCCCTCAGGGACAGGGTTCGGCTACACCTTC.

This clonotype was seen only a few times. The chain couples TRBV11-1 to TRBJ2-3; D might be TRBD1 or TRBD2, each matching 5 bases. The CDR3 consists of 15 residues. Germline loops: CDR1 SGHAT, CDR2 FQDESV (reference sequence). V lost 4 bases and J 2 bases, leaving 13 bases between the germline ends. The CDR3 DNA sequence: TGTGCCAGCAGCTCGGGGTTAGGGACCACAGATACGCAGTATTTT. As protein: CASSSGLGTTDTQYF.

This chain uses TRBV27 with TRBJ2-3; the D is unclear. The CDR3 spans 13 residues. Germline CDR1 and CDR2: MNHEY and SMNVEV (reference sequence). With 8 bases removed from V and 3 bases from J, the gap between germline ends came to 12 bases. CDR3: CASGSRRTDTQYF. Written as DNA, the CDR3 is TGTGCCAGCGGGTCCCGTCGGACAGATACGCAGTATTTT.

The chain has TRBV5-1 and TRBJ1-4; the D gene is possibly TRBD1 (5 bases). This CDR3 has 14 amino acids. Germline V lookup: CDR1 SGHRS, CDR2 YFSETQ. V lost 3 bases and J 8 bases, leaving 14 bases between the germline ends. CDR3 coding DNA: TGCGCCAGCAGCTATCATGGGACGAAAGAAAAACTGTTTTTT. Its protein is CASSYHGTKEKLFF.

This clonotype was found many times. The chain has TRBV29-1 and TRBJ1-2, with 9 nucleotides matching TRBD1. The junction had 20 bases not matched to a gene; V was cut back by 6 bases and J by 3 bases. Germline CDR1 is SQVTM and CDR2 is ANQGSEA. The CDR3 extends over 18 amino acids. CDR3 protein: CSVSMGKGTGSIDYGYTF. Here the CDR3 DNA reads TGCAGCGTATCTATGGGAAAAGGGACAGGGAGTATTGACTATGGCTACACCTTC.